This T cell receptor (beta chain) was recorded in a study of cytomegalovirus exposure and HLA in healthy donors. Study outcomes and limitations: TCR beta sequences numbering about 17,000 were associated with HLA alleles at 0.05 false discovery rate in a later analysis. In a later analysis, HLA-C alleles had the fewest associated TCRs, DRB1 alleles the most.

CDR3 size: 15 residues. Per germline, CDR1 SEHNR and CDR2 FQNEAQ (reference sequence). V was pared by 0 bases and J by 8 bases, with 9 bases of the junction left unmatched. Amplification used 60 Vbeta primers and 13 Jbeta primers. TCRdb keeps only in-frame clones here, not all; method: immunoSEQ multiplex PCR. The table records around 130,000 clones, around 81% of them present only once. As to this clone: What it recognizes is unknown.

The chain has TRBV7-9 and TRBJ1-2, with 7 bases identical to TRBD1. The source is a man aged 18 to 35 in good health and CMV-seronegative. Input material: PBMCs. Here the CDR3 reads CASSLAPFTGDGYTF. Here the CDR3 DNA reads TGTGCCAGCAGCTTAGCTCCATTCACAGGGGACGGCTACACCTTC.